The next 23 T cell receptor beta chains were all read from a single sample in a study of T cell repertoires in cytomegalovirus infection. TCRdb reprocessed the reads with MiXCR, giving one entry per CDR3 protein. There are approximately 500,000 distinct CDR3 sequences in the sample; approximately 15% occur only once, and around 25% lies in the top ten. Sequencing was carried out using CD8+ T cells from PBMCs. Receptors originate from a human donor in good health (CMV status not recorded). Some clones in this sample may be carry-over from other donors' samples.

This clonotype has more than one count but fewer than ten. This sequence joins TRBV27 and TRBJ2-7, with TRBD2 matching 10 bases. This CDR3 spans 14 amino acids. The germline V gene encodes CDR1 MNHEY and CDR2 SMNVEV (reference sequence). V was pared by 6 bases and J by 4 bases, with 6 bases of the junction left unmatched. CDR3 sequence reads: CASSEGTSEYEQYF. Written as DNA, the CDR3 is TGTGCCAGCAGCGAAGGGACTAGCGAATACGAGCAGTACTTC.

The genes are TRBV15 and TRBJ2-5, with D possibly being TRBD1 (5 bases). Germline V CDR1 and CDR2: LNHNV, YYDKDF (reference sequence). The CDR3 covers 16 residues. Trimming left V 0 bases short and J 3 bases short, with 14 bases between. CDR3 in DNA: TGTGCCACCAGCAGAGACGTGACTTTAGGGGAAGAGACCCAGTACTTC. This sequence encodes CATSRDVTLGEETQYF.

The table lists this clonotype with many counts. V gene TRBV12-3 or TRBV12-4 combines with J gene TRBJ2-7; 9 bases are shared with TRBD1. V dropped 4 bases and J dropped 6; count of bases not matched to a gene: 7. The CDR3 is made up of 14 amino acids. The CDR3 region is CASSSGTGLGEQYF. The CDR3 DNA sequence: TGTGCCAGCAGTTCCGGGACAGGGCTAGGCGAGCAGTACTTC.

This clonotype was detected only a few times. The chain recombines TRBV20-1 with TRBJ2-4; 10 bases are shared with TRBD2. The CDR3 extends over 18 amino acids. CDR1 and CDR2 from the germline V gene are DFQATT and SNEGSKA (reference sequence). The ends lost 0 bases at V and 3 bases at J; junction bases unmatched: 11. The CDR3 is CSAREFLAGDKDKNIQYF. CDR3 in DNA: TGCAGTGCTAGAGAGTTCCTAGCGGGAGATAAGGACAAAAACATTCAGTACTTC.

A remark on this clonotype: One end of the junction varies from germline; a read error may be responsible. This chain links TRBV4-1 with TRBJ2-2, with 9 bases fitting TRBD1. Per germline, CDR1 MGHRA and CDR2 YSYEKL. The CDR3 is 17 amino acids. CDR3 DNA: TGCGCCAGCAGCCAAGGGGTGGGGACAGGGTTACACCGGGGAGCTGTTTTT. Protein sequence: CASSQGVGTGLHRGAVF.

The chain carries TRBV27 and TRBJ2-1; D is possibly TRBD2 (6 bases). Looked up from germline, CDR1 is MNHEY and CDR2 is SMNVEV (reference sequence). The CDR3 spans 14 residues. Trimming stripped 8 bases from V and 1 base from J, with 12 bases between. CDR3 coding DNA: TGTGCCAGCCATGTCCGGGGGTCCTACAATGAGCAGTTCTTC. Protein sequence: CASHVRGSYNEQFF.

Only one count was recorded for this clonotype. The CDR3 nucleotides are TGTGCCAGCAGCCAAGGTGAGACAGACGCCGGGGGCTACACCTTC. This codes for CASSQGETDAGGYTF. The rearrangement uses TRBV4-2 and TRBJ1-2, with D perhaps matching TRBD1 (5 bases). Between the trimmed V and J ends, which lost 1 base and 8 bases, there was a span of 17 bases. Germline V CDR1 and CDR2: LGHNA, YNFKEQ. This CDR3 has 15 residues.

The CDR3 reads CASSSPRGGYNEQFF. CDR3 nucleotides: TGTGCCAGCAGTTCCCCCCGCGGAGGGTACAATGAGCAGTTCTTC. The chain has TRBV27 and TRBJ2-1, with a tentative D call TRBD2 (6 bases). V shed 4 bases and J shed 4 bases, with 14 bases lying between them. The germline V gene encodes CDR1 MNHEY and CDR2 SMNVEV (reference sequence). CDR3 length equals 15 residues.

This clonotype has a count of ten or more. This rearrangement joins TRBV7-8 to TRBJ1-1; a possible D gene is TRBD1 (6 bases). This CDR3 is 16 amino acids long. V was trimmed by 5 bases and J by 2 bases, leaving 18 bases between them. In germline, CDR1 is SGHVS, CDR2 FQNEAQ. The CDR3 nucleotides read TGTGCCAGCAGCCCGACTCCCCAGGGGATAAACACTGAAGCTTTCTTT. It encodes CASSPTPQGINTEAFF.

On this clonotype itself: Since the CDR3 does not end with the conserved phenylalanine or tryptophan, this likely comes from a read error. The rearrangement uses TRBV6-6 and TRBJ2-1, with a possible D match to TRBD2 (6 bases). V lost 11 bases to trimming and J lost 6 bases, with 20 bases between them. Germline CDR1 is MNHNY and CDR2 is SVGAGI (reference sequence). This CDR3 comprises 14 residues. CDR3 sequence reads: CAGSVGLSPNEQFL. CDR3 bases: TGTGCCGGTAGTGTGGGACTCTCACCCAATGAGCAGTTCTTA.

This chain connects TRBV4-1 to TRBJ2-1; no clear D gene. The CDR3 runs to 17 residues. Germline V lookup: CDR1 MGHRA, CDR2 YSYEKL. Trimming left V 1 base short and J 0 bases short, with 13 bases between. This CDR3 reads CASSQVVTKSSYNEQFF. The CDR3 region has the DNA TGCGCCAGCAGCCAAGTGGTCACCAAGAGCTCCTACAATGAGCAGTTCTTC.

The V and J genes are TRBV6-1 and TRBJ1-4; D not resolved. Germline V CDR1 and CDR2: MNHNS, SASEGT. CDR3 length: 15 amino acids. V was trimmed by 6 bases and J by 8 bases, leaving 19 bases between them. The CDR3: CASRPEGVDREKLFF. Here the CDR3 DNA reads TGTGCCAGCAGGCCGGAGGGCGTGGATAGGGAAAAACTGTTTTTT.

The chain links TRBV5-6 to TRBJ2-7; TRBD2 agrees at 9 bases. V lost 4 bases, J lost 6 bases, and 8 bases stayed unmatched. Per the germline V gene, CDR1 is SGHDT and CDR2 is YYEEEE. The CDR3 covers 14 residues. CDR3: CASSPWTSVSEQYF. The CDR3 DNA reads as TGTGCCAGCAGCCCGTGGACTAGCGTCTCCGAGCAGTACTTC.

Of note for this clonotype: This could be a read error, since a much larger clone is one nucleotide away. As the CDR3 is not closed by the conserved phenylalanine or tryptophan, this likely results from a read error. The rearrangement joins TRBV10-3 to TRBJ1-2; 8 bases agree with TRBD1. V lost 5 bases to trimming and J lost 4 bases; unmatched junction nucleotides: 21. CDR3 length: 19 residues. Germline-derived CDR1 and CDR2 are ENHRY and SYGVKD. The CDR3 is CAISTPLNGLDRVGYGYTL. CDR3 DNA sequence: TGTGCCATCAGTACCCCTTTAAATGGCTTGGACAGGGTAGGCTATGGCTACACCTTA.

The table lists this clonotype with many counts. CDR3 coding DNA: TGTGCCAGCAGTGGGTCGGCGACTCAAATGAACACTGAAGCTTTCTTT. Encoded protein: CASSGSATQMNTEAFF. The chain couples TRBV2 to TRBJ1-1; D uncertain. Trimming removed 4 bases from V and 0 bases from J, with 15 bases in between. This CDR3 contains 16 residues. Germline assignment: CDR1 SNHLY and CDR2 FYNNEI.

Ten or more counts support this clonotype. The rearrangement joins TRBV28 to TRBJ2-7, with D possibly TRBD2 on 6 matching bases. Trimming shortened V by 1 base and J by 3 bases, and 16 bases separated the two germline ends. Germline V CDR1 and CDR2: MDHEN, SYDVKM. The CDR3 length is 16 residues. The CDR3 nucleotides are TGTGCCAGCAGTTTATCCCCCTCGTCGGGAGTCTACGAGCAGTACTTC. This gives the protein CASSLSPSSGVYEQYF.

The rearrangement joins TRBV19 to TRBJ2-7; 10 bases map to TRBD1. The CDR3 consists of 14 residues. Germline V CDR1 and CDR2: LNHDA, SQIVND (reference sequence). V shed 4 bases, J shed 4 bases, and the junction held 4 bases outside the gene matches. In DNA form, the CDR3 reads TGTGCCAGTAGTAACCGGGACAGGGGATACGAGCAGTACTTC. Translated, it gives CASSNRDRGYEQYF.

The CDR3 reads CASTGDMSGELFF. The DNA for the CDR3 is TGTGCCAGTACTGGAGATATGTCCGGGGAGCTGTTTTTT. This chain joins TRBV19 and TRBJ2-2; D gene uncertain. Trimming stripped 7 bases from V and 6 bases from J, with 12 bases between. This CDR3 comprises 13 residues. The germline V gene has CDR1 LNHDA and CDR2 SQIVND (reference sequence). The full variable domain, in which reference TRBV19 and TRBJ2-2 provide the parts outside the CDR3, is DGGITQSPKYLFRKEGQNVTLSCEQNLNHDAMYWYRQDPGQGLRLIYYSQIVNDFQKGDIAEGYSVSREKKESFPLTVTSAQKNPTAFYLCASTGDMSGELFFGEGSRLTVL.

This clonotype showed up many times. The V gene is TRBV6-6, the J gene TRBJ1-1; D gene uncertain. Trimming left V 6 bases short and J 3 bases short, with 14 bases between. Germline CDR1 reads MNHNY; CDR2 reads SVGAGI (reference sequence). This CDR3 spans 14 amino acids. The CDR3 bases are TGTGCCAGCAGAACCGGGAATTCGGACACTGAAGCTTTCTTT. Translating gives CASRTGNSDTEAFF.

This clonotype was observed many times. The chain carries TRBV28 and TRBJ2-1; 13 bases match TRBD2. Germline V gene data show CDR1 as MDHEN and CDR2 as SYDVKM. Trimming removed 6 bases from V and 0 bases from J; junction bases left unmatched: 11. This CDR3 spans 19 amino acids. The CDR3 reads CASSGTSGIISSSYNEQFF. DNA of the CDR3: TGTGCCAGCAGCGGGACTAGCGGGATTATATCGAGCTCCTACAATGAGCAGTTCTTC.

This clonotype occurred many times. The chain is built from TRBV27 and TRBJ1-5; 8 bases map to TRBD1. V trimming: 1 base; J trimming: 4 bases; junction bases outside the gene matches: 6. The CDR3 extends over 16 amino acids. Germline CDR1 and CDR2: MNHEY and SMNVEV (reference sequence). The CDR3 DNA is TGTGCCAGCAGTTTATACCTGGACAGGGATAATCAGCCCCAGCATTTT. Translation: CASSLYLDRDNQPQHF.

In this sample, this clonotype turned up a few times. The genes are TRBV6-5 and TRBJ1-2; D ambiguous. This CDR3 comprises 14 residues. Trimming took off 6 bases at V and 7 bases at J, with 18 bases between the two ends. Germline loops: CDR1 MNHEY, CDR2 SVGAGI. CDR3 region: CASSPELRLGGYTF. DNA for the CDR3: TGTGCCAGCAGCCCCGAGTTACGGTTAGGTGGCTACACCTTC.

This clonotype was counted at least ten times. The chain has TRBV4-1 and TRBJ1-1; 9 bases fit TRBD1. In germline, CDR1 is MGHRA, CDR2 YSYEKL. With V trimmed by 4 bases and J by 1 base, 13 bases remained unmatched. The CDR3 is made up of 18 amino acids. CDR3 protein: CASSRYRGLLEANTEAFF. The CDR3 DNA follows: TGCGCCAGCAGCCGGTACAGGGGGCTTCTCGAAGCGAACACTGAAGCTTTCTTT.